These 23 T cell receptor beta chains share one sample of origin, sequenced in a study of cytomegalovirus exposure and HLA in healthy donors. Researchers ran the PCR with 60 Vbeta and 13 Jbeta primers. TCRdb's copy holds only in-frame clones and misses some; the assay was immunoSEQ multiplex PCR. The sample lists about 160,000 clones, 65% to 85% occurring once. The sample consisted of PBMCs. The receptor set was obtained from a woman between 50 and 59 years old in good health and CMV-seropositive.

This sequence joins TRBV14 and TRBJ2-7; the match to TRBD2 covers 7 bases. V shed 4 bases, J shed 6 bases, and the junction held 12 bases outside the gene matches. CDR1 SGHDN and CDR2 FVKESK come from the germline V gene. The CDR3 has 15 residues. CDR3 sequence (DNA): TGTGCCAGCAGCCCGTCTAGCGGTTCCCTGGGCGAGCAGTACTTC. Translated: CASSPSSGSLGEQYF. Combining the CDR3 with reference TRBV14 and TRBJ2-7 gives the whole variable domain EAGVTQFPSHSVIEKGQTVTLRCDPISGHDNLYWYRRVMGKEIKFLLHFVKESKQDESGMPNNRFLAERTGGTYSTLKVQPAELEDSGVYFCASSPSSGSLGEQYFGPGTRLTVT.

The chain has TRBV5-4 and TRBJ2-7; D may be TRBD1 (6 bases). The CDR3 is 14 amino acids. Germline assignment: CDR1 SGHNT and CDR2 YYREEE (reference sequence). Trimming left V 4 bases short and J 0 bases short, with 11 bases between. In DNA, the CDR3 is TGTGCCAGCAGCCCGGACAGTTACTCCTACGAGCAGTACTTC. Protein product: CASSPDSYSYEQYF.

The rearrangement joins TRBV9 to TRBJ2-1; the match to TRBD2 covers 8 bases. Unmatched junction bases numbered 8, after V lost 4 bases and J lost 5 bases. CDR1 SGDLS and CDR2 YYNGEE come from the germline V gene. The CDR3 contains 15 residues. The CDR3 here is CASSFNPGLDNEQFF. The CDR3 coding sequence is TGTGCCAGCAGCTTTAATCCGGGACTAGACAATGAGCAGTTCTTC.

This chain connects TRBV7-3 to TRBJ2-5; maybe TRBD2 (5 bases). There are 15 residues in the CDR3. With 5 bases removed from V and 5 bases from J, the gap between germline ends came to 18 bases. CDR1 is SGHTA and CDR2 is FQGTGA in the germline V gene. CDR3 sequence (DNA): TGTGCCAGCAGCCCCCCCCTACTAGTCGTGGAGACCCAGTACTTC. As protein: CASSPPLLVVETQYF.

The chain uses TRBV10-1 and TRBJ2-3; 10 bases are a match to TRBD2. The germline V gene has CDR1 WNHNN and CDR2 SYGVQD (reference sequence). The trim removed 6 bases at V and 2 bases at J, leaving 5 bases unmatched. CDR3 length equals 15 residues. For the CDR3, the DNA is TGCGCCAGCAGCGAACTAGCGGGGAACACAGATACGCAGTATTTT. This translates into CASSELAGNTDTQYF.

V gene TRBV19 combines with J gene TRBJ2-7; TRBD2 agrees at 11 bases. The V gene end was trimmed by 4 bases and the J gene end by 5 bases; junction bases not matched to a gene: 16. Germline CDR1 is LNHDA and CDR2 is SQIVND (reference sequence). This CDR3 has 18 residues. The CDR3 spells CASSSQSRLAGRSHEQYF. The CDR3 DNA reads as TGTGCCAGTAGTAGCCAAAGTAGACTAGCGGGAAGGTCTCACGAGCAGTACTTC.

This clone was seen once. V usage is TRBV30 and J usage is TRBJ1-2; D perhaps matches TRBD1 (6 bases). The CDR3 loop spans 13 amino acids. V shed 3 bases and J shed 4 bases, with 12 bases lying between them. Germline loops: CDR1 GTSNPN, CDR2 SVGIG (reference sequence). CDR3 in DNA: TGTGCCTGGAGGACAGGAGGTACCTATGGCTACACCTTC. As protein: CAWRTGGTYGYTF.

CDR3 nucleotides: TGTGCCAGCAGCACGCGGGACAGGGCTGAGACCCAGTACTTC. Its translation is CASSTRDRAETQYF. The chain recombines TRBV11-3 with TRBJ2-5; 9 nucleotides match TRBD1. The germline CDR1 and CDR2 sequences are SGHNT and YENEEA. Trimming removed 5 bases from V and 5 bases from J; junction bases left unmatched: 6. The CDR3 contains 14 residues.

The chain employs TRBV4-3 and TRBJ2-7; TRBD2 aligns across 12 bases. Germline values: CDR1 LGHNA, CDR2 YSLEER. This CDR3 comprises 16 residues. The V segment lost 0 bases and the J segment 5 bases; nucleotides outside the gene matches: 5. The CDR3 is CASSQDRLAGGDEQYF. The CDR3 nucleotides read TGCGCCAGCAGCCAAGATCGCCTAGCGGGAGGGGACGAGCAGTACTTC.

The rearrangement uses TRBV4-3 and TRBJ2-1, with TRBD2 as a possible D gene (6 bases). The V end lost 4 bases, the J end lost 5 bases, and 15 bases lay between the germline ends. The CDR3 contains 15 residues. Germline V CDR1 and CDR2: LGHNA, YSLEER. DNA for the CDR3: TGCGCCAGCAGCCCAGCGGGTAGGGGCGACAATGAGCAGTTCTTC. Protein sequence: CASSPAGRGDNEQFF.

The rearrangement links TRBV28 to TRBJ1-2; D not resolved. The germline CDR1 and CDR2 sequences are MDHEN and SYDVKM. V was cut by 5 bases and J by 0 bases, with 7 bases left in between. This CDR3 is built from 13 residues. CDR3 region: CASSIDTNYGYTF. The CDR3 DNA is TGTGCCAGCAGTATTGACACTAACTATGGCTACACCTTC.

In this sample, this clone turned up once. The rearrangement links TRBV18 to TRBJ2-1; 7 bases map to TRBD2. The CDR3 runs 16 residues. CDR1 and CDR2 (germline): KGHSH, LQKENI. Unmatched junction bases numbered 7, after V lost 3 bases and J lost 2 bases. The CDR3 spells CASSPPAGTAYNEQFF. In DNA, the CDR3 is TGTGCCAGCTCACCCCCAGCGGGGACTGCCTACAATGAGCAGTTCTTC.

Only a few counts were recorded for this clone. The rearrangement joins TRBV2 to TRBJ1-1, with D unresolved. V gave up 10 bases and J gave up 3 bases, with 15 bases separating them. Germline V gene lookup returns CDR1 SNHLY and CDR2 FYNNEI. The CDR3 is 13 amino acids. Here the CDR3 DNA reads TGTGCCACCACGTGGAGGGAGGACACTGAAGCTTTCTTT. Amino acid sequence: CATTWREDTEAFF.

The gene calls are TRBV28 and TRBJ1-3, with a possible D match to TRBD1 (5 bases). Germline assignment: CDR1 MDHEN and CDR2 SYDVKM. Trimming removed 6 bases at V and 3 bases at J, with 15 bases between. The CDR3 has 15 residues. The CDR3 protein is CASSADWGDGNTIYF. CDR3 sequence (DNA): TGTGCCAGCAGCGCCGATTGGGGGGATGGAAACACCATATATTTT. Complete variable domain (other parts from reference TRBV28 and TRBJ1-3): DVKVTQSSRYLVKRTGEKVFLECVQDMDHENMFWYRQDPGLGLRLIYFSYDVKMKEKGDIPEGYSVSREKKERFSLILESASTNQTSMYLCASSADWGDGNTIYFGEGSWLTVV.

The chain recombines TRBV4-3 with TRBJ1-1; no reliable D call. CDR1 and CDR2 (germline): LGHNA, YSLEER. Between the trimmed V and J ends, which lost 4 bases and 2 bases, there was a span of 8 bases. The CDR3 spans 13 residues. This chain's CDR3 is CASSPTLNTEAFF. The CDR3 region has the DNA TGCGCCAGCAGCCCCACCCTAAACACTGAAGCTTTCTTT.

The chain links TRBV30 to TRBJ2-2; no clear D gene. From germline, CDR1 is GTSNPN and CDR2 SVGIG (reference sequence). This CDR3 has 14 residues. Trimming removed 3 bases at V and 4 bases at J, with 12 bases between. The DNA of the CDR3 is TGTGCCTGGAGCCCCCAAAGAGGCACCGGGGAGCTGTTTTTT. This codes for CAWSPQRGTGELFF.

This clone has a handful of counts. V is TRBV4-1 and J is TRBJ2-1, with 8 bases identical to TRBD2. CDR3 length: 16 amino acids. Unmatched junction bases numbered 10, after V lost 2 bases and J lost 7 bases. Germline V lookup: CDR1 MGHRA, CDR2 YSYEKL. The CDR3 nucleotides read TGCGCCAGCAGCCAAAATGCGCGGACTAGCCGGAATGAGCAGTTCTTC. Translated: CASSQNARTSRNEQFF.

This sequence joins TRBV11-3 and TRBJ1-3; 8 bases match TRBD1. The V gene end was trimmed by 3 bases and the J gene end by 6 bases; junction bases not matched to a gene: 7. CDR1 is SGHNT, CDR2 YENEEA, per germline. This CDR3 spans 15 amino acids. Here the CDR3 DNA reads TGTGCCAGCAGCTTTGGACAGGGAGCAGAAAACACCATATATTTT. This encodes CASSFGQGAENTIYF.

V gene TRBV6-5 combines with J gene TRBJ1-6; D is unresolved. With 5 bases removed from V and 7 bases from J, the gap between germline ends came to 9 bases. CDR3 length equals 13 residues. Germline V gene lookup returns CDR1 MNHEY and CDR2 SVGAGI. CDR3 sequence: CASSDNGNSPLHF. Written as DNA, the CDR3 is TGTGCCAGCAGTGACAATGGGAATTCACCCCTCCACTTT.

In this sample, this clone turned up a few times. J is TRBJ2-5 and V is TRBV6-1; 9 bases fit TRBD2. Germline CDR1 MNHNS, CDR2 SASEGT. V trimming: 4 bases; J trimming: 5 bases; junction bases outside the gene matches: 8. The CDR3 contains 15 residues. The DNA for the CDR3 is TGTGCCAGCAGTGGCTTGGCGGGGGGGCCGGAGACCCAGTACTTC. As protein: CASSGLAGGPETQYF.

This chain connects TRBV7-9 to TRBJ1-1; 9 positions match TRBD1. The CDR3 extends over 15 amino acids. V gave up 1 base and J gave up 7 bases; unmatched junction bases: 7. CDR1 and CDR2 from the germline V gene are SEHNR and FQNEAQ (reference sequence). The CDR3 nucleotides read TGTGCCAGCAGCTTAGGGACAGGGGTTTGGTTTGAAGCTTTCTTT. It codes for CASSLGTGVWFEAFF.

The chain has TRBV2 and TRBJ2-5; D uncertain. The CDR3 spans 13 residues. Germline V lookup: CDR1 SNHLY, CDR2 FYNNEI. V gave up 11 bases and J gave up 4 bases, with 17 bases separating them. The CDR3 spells CAARRGSGETQYF. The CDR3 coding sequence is TGTGCCGCCCGAAGAGGTTCGGGAGAGACCCAGTACTTC. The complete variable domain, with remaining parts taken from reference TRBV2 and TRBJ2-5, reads EPEVTQTPSHQVTQMGQEVILRCVPISNHLYFYWYRQILGQKVEFLVSFYNNEISEKSEIFDDQFSVERPDGSNFTLKIRSTKLEDSAMYFCAARRGSGETQYFGPGTRLLVL.

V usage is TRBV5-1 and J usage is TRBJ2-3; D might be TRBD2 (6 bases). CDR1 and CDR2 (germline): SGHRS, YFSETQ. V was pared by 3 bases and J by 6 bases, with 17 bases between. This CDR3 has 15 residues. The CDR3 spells CASSWGDVVHDTQYF. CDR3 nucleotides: TGCGCCAGCAGCTGGGGGGATGTGGTCCACGATACGCAGTATTTT.